What follows is one TCR beta chain and its context. Its antigen is not identified. The same CDR3 can be traced to other DNA sequences in this sample. TCRB transcripts that were expressed got sequenced, as all of the isolated RNA had been reverse transcribed. Assay: immunoSEQ multiplex PCR; the TCRdb copy retains only in-frame clones and omits some. The profile shows about 160,000 clones, almost 8% of them singletons. Markers CD45RO/CCR7/CD25/CD127/CD95/CD27 served to sort CD4+ naive, central memory, regulatory and stem cell-like memory cells. This specimen belongs to a study of beta chain features in type 1 diabetes. General study findings and limits: TCRB CDR3s from Type 1 diabetes patients were moderately but significantly shorter in all four CD4+ subsets. Naive, central memory and regulatory TCRB repertoires appeared more similar among patients than healthy donors.

The sequence was obtained from a young man with type 1 diabetes. Sample: central memory CD4+ T cells from blood.

The CDR3 coding sequence is TGCGCCAGCAGCCAGGACAGGGGGGTAGGCTATGGCTACACCTTC. Its translation is CASSQDRGVGYGYTF. The gene calls are TRBV4-3 and TRBJ1-2, with TRBD1 matching over 10 bases. The V gene end was trimmed by 3 bases and the J gene end by 4 bases; junction bases not matched to a gene: 5. CDR1 and CDR2 (germline): LGHNA, YSLEER. The length of the CDR3 is 15 residues.